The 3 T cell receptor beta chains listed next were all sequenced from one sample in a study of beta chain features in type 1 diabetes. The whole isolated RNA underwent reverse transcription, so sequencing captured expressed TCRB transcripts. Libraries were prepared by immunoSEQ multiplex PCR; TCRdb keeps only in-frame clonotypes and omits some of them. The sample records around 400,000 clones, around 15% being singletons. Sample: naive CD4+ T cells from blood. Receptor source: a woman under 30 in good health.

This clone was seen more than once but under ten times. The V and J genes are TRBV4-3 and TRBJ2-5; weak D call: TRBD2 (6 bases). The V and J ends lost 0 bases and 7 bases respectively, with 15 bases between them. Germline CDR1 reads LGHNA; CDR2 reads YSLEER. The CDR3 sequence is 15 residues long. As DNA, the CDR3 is TGCGCCAGCAGCCAAGAACCACCCCCCGGGGGGACCCAGTACTTC. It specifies CASSQEPPPGGTQYF.

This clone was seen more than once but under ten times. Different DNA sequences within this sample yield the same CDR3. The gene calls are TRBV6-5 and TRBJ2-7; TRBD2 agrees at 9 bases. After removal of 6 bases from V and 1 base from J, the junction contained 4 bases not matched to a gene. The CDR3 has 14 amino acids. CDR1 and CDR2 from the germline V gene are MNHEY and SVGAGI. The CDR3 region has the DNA TGTGCCAGCAGCCCGACTAGCGGTTCCTACGAGCAGTACTTC. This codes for CASSPTSGSYEQYF.

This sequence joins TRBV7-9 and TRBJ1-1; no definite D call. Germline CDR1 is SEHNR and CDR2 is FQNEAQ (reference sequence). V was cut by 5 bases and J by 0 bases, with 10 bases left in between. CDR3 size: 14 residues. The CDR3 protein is CASSPGQLNTEAFF. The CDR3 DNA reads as TGTGCCAGCAGCCCTGGGCAGTTGAACACTGAAGCTTTCTTT.